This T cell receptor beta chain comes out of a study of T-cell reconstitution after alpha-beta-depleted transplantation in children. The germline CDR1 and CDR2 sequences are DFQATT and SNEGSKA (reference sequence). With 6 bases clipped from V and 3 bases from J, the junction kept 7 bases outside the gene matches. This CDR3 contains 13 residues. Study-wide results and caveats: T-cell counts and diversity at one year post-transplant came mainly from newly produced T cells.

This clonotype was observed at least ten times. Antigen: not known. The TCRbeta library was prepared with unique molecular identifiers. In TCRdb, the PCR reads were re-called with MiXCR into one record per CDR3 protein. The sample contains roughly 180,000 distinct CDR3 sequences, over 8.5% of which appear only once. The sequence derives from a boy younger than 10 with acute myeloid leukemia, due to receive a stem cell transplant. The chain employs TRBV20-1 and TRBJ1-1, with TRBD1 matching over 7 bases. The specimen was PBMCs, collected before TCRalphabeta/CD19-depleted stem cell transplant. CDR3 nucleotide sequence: TGCAGTGCAGGGGGCCAGGGGGACACTGAAGCTTTCTTT. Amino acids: CSAGGQGDTEAFF.